Listed below are T cell receptor beta chains from one sample, sequenced in a study of identical twins. TCRdb re-analysed the 5' RACE reads in MiXCR, keeping a single row per CDR3 protein. This table holds some 600,000 distinct CDR3 sequences, around 7.4% found once. A further study also used this sample, focusing on yellow fever vaccine responses in identical twins.

Sequenced input: PBMCs. All receptors come from a woman under 30 in good health. Each CDR3 is given with its conserved first and last residue. Fields, in order: J gene, V gene, D gene, clone size, CDR3 protein, CDR3 DNA. D genes are given only for firm matches. Part of the rows lack a size; the others show once, few, many or a class for expanded clones.

j_call: TRBJ2-2; v_call: TRBV7-8; d_call: TRBD1; clone_size: few; cdr3_aa: CASSLRGQGWNTGELFF; cdr3_nt: TGTGCCAGCAGCTTAAGGGGGCAGGGGTGGAACACCGGGGAGCTGTTTTTT
j_call: TRBJ1-4; v_call: TRBV29-1; d_call: TRBD1; clone_size: .; cdr3_aa: CSVELLTGSGKLFF; cdr3_nt: TGCAGCGTTGAACTGCTGACAGGGTCAGGAAAACTGTTTTTT
j_call: TRBJ2-3; v_call: TRBV6-2/TRBV6-3; d_call: .; clone_size: few; cdr3_aa: CASSVLGGKSADTQYF; cdr3_nt: TGTGCCAGCTCGGTACTTGGAGGAAAGTCGGCAGATACGCAGTATTTT
j_call: TRBJ2-7; v_call: TRBV7-2; d_call: .; clone_size: .; cdr3_aa: CASSLGASAYF; cdr3_nt: TGTGCCAGCAGCTTAGGTGCTAGCGCCTACTTC
j_call: TRBJ1-2; v_call: TRBV24-1; d_call: TRBD1; clone_size: many; cdr3_aa: CATNSLRDRVYGYTF; cdr3_nt: TGTGCCACCAACAGCCTCCGGGACAGGGTCTATGGCTACACCTTC
j_call: TRBJ1-1; v_call: TRBV5-1; d_call: TRBD1; clone_size: many; cdr3_aa: CASSLVQGVSTEAFF; cdr3_nt: TGCGCCAGCAGCTTGGTTCAGGGGGTCTCCACTGAAGCTTTCTTT
j_call: TRBJ2-1; v_call: TRBV2; d_call: TRBD2; clone_size: few; cdr3_aa: CASSDPADSGTSGYNEQFF; cdr3_nt: TGTGCCAGCAGTGATCCGGCTGATTCCGGGACTAGCGGTTACAATGAGCAGTTCTTC
j_call: TRBJ2-4; v_call: TRBV29-1; d_call: .; clone_size: many; cdr3_aa: CSVDDRSLNIQYF; cdr3_nt: TGCAGCGTTGATGACAGGAGTTTGAACATTCAGTACTTC
j_call: TRBJ2-5; v_call: TRBV4-1; d_call: TRBD2; clone_size: few; cdr3_aa: CASSQGASGSGETQYF; cdr3_nt: TGCGCCAGCAGCCAAGGGGCTAGCGGGAGTGGAGAGACCCAGTACTTC
j_call: TRBJ2-1; v_call: TRBV13; d_call: .; clone_size: .; cdr3_aa: CASSGPYQEQFF; cdr3_nt: TGTGCCAGCAGCGGACCCTACCAAGAGCAGTTCTTC
j_call: TRBJ2-7; v_call: TRBV29-1; d_call: .; clone_size: .; cdr3_aa: CSVVYPTASYEQYF; cdr3_nt: TGCAGCGTTGTCTATCCGACGGCCAGTTACGAGCAGTACTTC
j_call: TRBJ1-3; v_call: TRBV2; d_call: .; clone_size: few; cdr3_aa: CASGGVAGPGNTIYF; cdr3_nt: TGTGCCAGCGGGGGGGTCGCGGGTCCTGGAAACACCATATATTTT
j_call: TRBJ2-1; v_call: TRBV12-3/TRBV12-4; d_call: .; clone_size: few; cdr3_aa: CASSLFPDNEQFF; cdr3_nt: TGTGCCAGCAGTTTATTTCCAGACAATGAGCAGTTCTTC
j_call: TRBJ2-1; v_call: TRBV5-1; d_call: .; clone_size: few; cdr3_aa: CASSALTSGKGEQFF; cdr3_nt: TGCGCCAGCAGCGCGCTGACTAGTGGAAAGGGTGAGCAGTTCTTC
j_call: TRBJ2-3; v_call: TRBV7-3; d_call: TRBD2; clone_size: few; cdr3_aa: CASSYISGRTSTDTQYF; cdr3_nt: TGTGCCAGCAGCTATATCAGCGGGAGGACTAGCACAGATACGCAGTATTTT
j_call: TRBJ2-1; v_call: TRBV4-2; d_call: TRBD2; clone_size: many; cdr3_aa: CASSQVTSSNYNEQFF; cdr3_nt: TGTGCCAGCAGCCAAGTGACTAGCAGTAACTACAATGAGCAGTTCTTC
j_call: TRBJ1-2; v_call: TRBV29-1; d_call: TRBD1; clone_size: many; cdr3_aa: CSVEDLQGNYGYTF; cdr3_nt: TGCAGCGTTGAAGATCTACAGGGGAACTATGGCTACACCTTC
j_call: TRBJ1-1; v_call: TRBV7-9; d_call: TRBD1; clone_size: few; cdr3_aa: CASTSRDRENTEAFF; cdr3_nt: TGTGCCAGCACCTCGAGGGACAGAGAGAACACTGAAGCTTTCTTT
j_call: TRBJ2-1; v_call: TRBV5-4; d_call: TRBD2; clone_size: few; cdr3_aa: CASSRGLAGGSYNEQFF; cdr3_nt: TGTGCCAGCAGCCGCGGACTAGCGGGGGGCTCCTACAATGAGCAGTTCTTC
j_call: TRBJ1-5; v_call: TRBV20-1; d_call: .; clone_size: few; cdr3_aa: CSAKDGSPNQPQHF; cdr3_nt: TGCAGTGCCAAGGACGGTAGTCCAAATCAGCCCCAGCATTTT
j_call: TRBJ2-7; v_call: TRBV20-1; d_call: TRBD2; clone_size: few; cdr3_aa: CSARDPSGDSYEQYF; cdr3_nt: TGCAGTGCTAGAGATCCTAGCGGGGACTCCTACGAGCAGTACTTC